The rows below give T cell receptor beta chains drawn from one sample of a study of T cell changes during pregnancy in multiple sclerosis. The method was immunoSEQ multiplex PCR; TCRdb's version includes in-frame clones alone and lacks a portion of them. Here the sample spans about 130,000 clones, 95% to 98% being singletons. Source: peripheral blood, taken after pregnancy. All receptors come from a female donor with multiple sclerosis, enrolled in a pregnancy study. Both conserved end residues are part of each CDR3. The order of the fields is V gene, clone size, D gene, J gene, CDR3 protein, CDR3 DNA. A D gene is named only where the DNA matches it firmly. Not every row has a clone size; where given, it reads once, few, many or a size class.

TRBV5-4,NA,NA,TRBJ2-5,CASSLVTGGGETQYF,TGTGCCAGCAGCTTGGTTACAGGGGGAGGGGAGACCCAGTACTTC
TRBV4-2,NA,TRBD2,TRBJ2-1,CASSQVTGLASEQFF,TGTGCCAGCAGCCAAGTCACAGGACTAGCGAGTGAGCAGTTCTTC
TRBV11-2,NA,TRBD2,TRBJ2-7,CASRHYGGGGLDEQYF,TGTGCCAGCAGACATTACGGAGGCGGGGGGCTGGACGAGCAGTACTTC
TRBV19,NA,NA,TRBJ2-5,CASSIDSRGGETQYF,TGTGCCAGTAGTATAGACTCCAGGGGCGGGGAGACCCAGTACTTC
TRBV15,once,NA,TRBJ2-3,CATSRDPSGTGDTQYF,TGTGCCACCAGCAGAGATCCTAGCGGGACAGGCGATACGCAGTATTTT
TRBV7-2,NA,NA,TRBJ2-7,CASSLFSIPSREQYF,TGTGCCAGCAGCTTATTCTCAATACCCTCTCGGGAGCAGTACTTC
TRBV5-1,NA,TRBD1,TRBJ2-5,CASSLDGQGGGETQYF,TGCGCCAGCAGCTTGGATGGACAGGGAGGTGGGGAGACCCAGTACTTC
TRBV6-6,NA,TRBD2,TRBJ2-3,CASSPAGGGADTQYF,TGTGCCAGCAGTCCAGCGGGAGGGGGGGCGGATACGCAGTATTTT
TRBV28,NA,TRBD1,TRBJ2-3,CASSPGQLADTQYF,TGTGCCAGCAGTCCGGGACAGTTGGCAGATACGCAGTATTTT
TRBV11-1,once,NA,TRBJ2-6,CASARGLGANVLTF,TGTGCCAGCGCCAGGGGATTGGGGGCCAACGTCCTGACTTTC
TRBV5-6,NA,NA,TRBJ1-5,CASSLDSSNQPQHF,TGTGCCAGCAGCCTGGACAGTAGCAATCAGCCCCAGCATTTT
TRBV27,NA,TRBD2,TRBJ2-5,CASVGTSGRKGETQYF,TGTGCCAGCGTCGGGACTAGCGGGAGGAAGGGGGAGACCCAGTACTTC
TRBV2,NA,TRBD1,TRBJ2-1,CASREGGTGWFEQFF,TGTGCCAGCAGAGAAGGAGGGACAGGGTGGTTTGAGCAGTTCTTC
TRBV6-5,NA,TRBD2,TRBJ2-7,CASSYSSGGRYEQYF,TGTGCCAGCAGTTACTCCTCGGGGGGTAGGTACGAGCAGTACTTC
TRBV5-1,few,TRBD2,TRBJ2-3,CASSLSLETSGTDTQYF,TGCGCCAGCAGCTTGAGTTTAGAGACTAGCGGCACAGATACGCAGTATTTT
TRBV4-1,once,NA,TRBJ2-2,CASSQVDSYSGELFF,TGCGCCAGCAGCCAGGTTGATTCCTATTCCGGGGAGCTGTTTTTT
TRBV10-3,NA,NA,TRBJ1-1,CAISLQGNTEAFF,TGTGCCATCAGCTTACAGGGGAACACTGAAGCTTTCTTT
TRBV2,once,NA,TRBJ2-1,CASSEQGFNEQFF,TGTGCCAGCAGTGAGCAGGGGTTTAATGAGCAGTTCTTC
TRBV5-6,NA,TRBD1,TRBJ1-1,CASSPWTGGNTEAFF,TGTGCCAGCAGCCCGTGGACAGGAGGGAACACTGAAGCTTTCTTT
TRBV2,once,TRBD1,TRBJ2-2,CASTVRGRTGELFF,TGTGCCAGTACTGTGAGGGGGCGGACCGGGGAGCTGTTTTTT
TRBV6-5,NA,TRBD1,TRBJ2-7,CASSYTGTGSVVEQYF,TGTGCCAGCAGTTACACCGGGACAGGGAGTGTTGTCGAGCAGTACTTC
TRBV30,NA,NA,TRBJ2-7,CAWSVGPGFEQYF,TGTGCCTGGAGTGTAGGACCAGGGTTCGAGCAGTACTTC
TRBV27,NA,TRBD1,TRBJ1-2,CASSLRVPGQGGYGYTF,TGTGCCAGCAGTTTAAGAGTCCCGGGACAGGGTGGATATGGCTACACCTTC
TRBV25-1,NA,NA,TRBJ1-1,CASSEDGGARLDTEAFF,TGTGCCAGCAGTGAAGATGGGGGGGCGCGATTGGACACTGAAGCTTTCTTT
TRBV25-1,NA,NA,TRBJ1-2,CASSGTSNGGRGGYTF,TGTGCCAGCAGTGGGACCTCGAATGGGGGCAGGGGTGGCTACACCTTC
TRBV7-2,NA,NA,TRBJ2-7,CASSPPGGGSSYEQYF,TGTGCCAGCAGCCCTCCCGGCGGTGGGAGCTCCTACGAGCAGTACTTC
TRBV5-1,NA,TRBD2,TRBJ2-7,CASSSKLAGGPRYF,TGCGCCAGCAGCTCGAAACTAGCGGGAGGGCCGAGGTACTTC
TRBV6-5,NA,TRBD2,TRBJ2-7,CASSYSGLADHYEQYF,TGTGCCAGCAGTTACTCCGGACTAGCGGACCACTACGAGCAGTACTTC
TRBV21-1,NA,NA,TRBJ1-4,CARVGHEDEKLFF,TGTGCCAGGGTGGGACACGAAGATGAAAAACTGTTTTTT
TRBV10-3,NA,NA,TRBJ1-5,CAISVGGTSNQPQHF,TGTGCCATCAGTGTCGGCGGAACTAGCAATCAGCCCCAGCATTTT
TRBV29-1,NA,TRBD2,TRBJ2-1,CSGSSSGGYNEQFF,TGCAGCGGATCCTCTAGCGGGGGGTACAATGAGCAGTTCTTC
TRBV7-9,NA,TRBD1,TRBJ1-2,CAGGQAKANYGYTF,TGTGCCGGGGGACAGGCAAAAGCTAACTATGGCTACACCTTC
TRBV6-5,NA,TRBD1,TRBJ1-1,CASRINRGTDTEAFF,TGTGCCAGCAGAATCAACAGGGGGACAGACACTGAAGCTTTCTTT
TRBV4-1,once,TRBD2,TRBJ2-7,CASSQEVSAVAGKQYF,TGCGCCAGCAGCCAAGAGGTCTCAGCGGTAGCGGGAAAACAGTACTTC
TRBV9,NA,TRBD1,TRBJ2-7,CASSPGDRGSYEQYF,TGTGCCAGCAGCCCCGGGGACAGGGGTTCTTACGAGCAGTACTTC
TRBV29-1,NA,NA,TRBJ1-2,CSATQGTSGSYGYTF,TGCAGCGCTACGCAGGGTACGAGTGGATCCTATGGCTACACCTTC
TRBV19,NA,NA,TRBJ1-1,CASSISGRGGSEAFF,TGTGCCAGTAGTATCTCGGGCAGAGGGGGATCTGAAGCTTTCTTT
TRBV25-1,NA,NA,TRBJ2-3,CASRPSERFAQYF,TGTGCCAGCAGACCCTCCGAGCGTTTTGCGCAGTATTTT
TRBV18,NA,NA,TRBJ2-1,CASSPRDTFNEQFF,TGTGCCAGCTCACCAAGGGACACCTTCAATGAGCAGTTCTTC
TRBV4-2,NA,TRBD2,TRBJ2-5,CASSQEAGFQETQYF,TGTGCCAGCAGCCAAGAAGCGGGATTCCAAGAGACCCAGTACTTC
TRBV27,NA,NA,TRBJ2-1,CASSLSELPYNEQFF,TGTGCCAGCAGTTTATCGGAGCTGCCCTACAATGAGCAGTTCTTC
TRBV10-3,NA,NA,TRBJ1-2,CAISDIQGVPNYGYTF,TGTGCCATCAGTGATATCCAAGGGGTGCCCAACTATGGCTACACCTTC
TRBV11-2,NA,TRBD2,TRBJ2-3,CASSSSLTSLLADTQYF,TGTGCCAGCAGCTCCTCGCTGACTAGCTTGTTGGCAGATACGCAGTATTTT
TRBV9,NA,NA,TRBJ1-5,CASSGEGVGNQPQHF,TGTGCCAGCAGCGGGGAGGGGGTTGGCAATCAGCCCCAGCATTTT
TRBV14,NA,NA,TRBJ2-5,CASSQATGVGGTQYF,TGTGCCAGCAGCCAAGCTACGGGAGTAGGCGGGACCCAGTACTTC
TRBV16,once,NA,TRBJ2-1,CASSQFKRPSSYNEQFF,TGTGCCAGCAGCCAATTCAAGCGCCCGAGCTCCTACAATGAGCAGTTCTTC
TRBV7-6,NA,NA,TRBJ1-2,CASSHFRDRGYTF,TGTGCCAGCAGCCATTTCAGGGATCGGGGCTACACCTTC
TRBV30,NA,NA,TRBJ2-5,CALDQAVGGRPPQYF,TGTGCCCTGGACCAAGCGGTTGGAGGGAGACCCCCCCAGTACTTC
TRBV7-6,once,NA,TRBJ2-1,CASSPWGEGEQFF,TGTGCCAGCAGCCCGTGGGGGGAAGGTGAGCAGTTCTTC
TRBV5-1,NA,NA,TRBJ1-5,CASSLAGGPYQPQHF,TGCGCCAGCAGCTTGGCCGGGGGGCCCTATCAGCCCCAGCATTTT
TRBV4-3,once,TRBD2,TRBJ2-1,CASSQAPSGSTEQFF,TGCGCCAGCAGCCAAGCCCCTAGCGGGAGCACTGAGCAGTTCTTC
TRBV5-1,NA,TRBD1,TRBJ2-7,CASGQGSFSYEQYF,TGCGCCAGCGGACAGGGAAGCTTCTCCTACGAGCAGTACTTC
TRBV19,NA,NA,TRBJ2-7,CASRDFASYEQYF,TGTGCCTCTCGAGATTTCGCCTCCTACGAGCAGTACTTC
TRBV28,NA,TRBD2,TRBJ2-5,CASSSNTGTSGPLSGETQYF,TGTGCCAGCAGTTCGAACACCGGGACTAGCGGTCCTTTAAGTGGGGAGACCCAGTACTTC
TRBV27,NA,TRBD1,TRBJ2-3,CASSLSLGTGRFADTQYF,TGTGCCAGCAGTTTATCTCTGGGGACAGGGAGGTTTGCAGATACGCAGTATTTT